Below are 28 T cell receptor beta chains sequenced from a single sample in a study of shared clonotypes between healthy human individuals. The assay was immunoSEQ multiplex PCR, and TCRdb's table has in-frame clones only and misses some. The sample lists around 200,000 clones, 65% to 70% seen once, with under 11% in the top ten. The sequencing input was memory CD4+ T cells sorted from blood. Noted subset: CD45RA-negative fraction. Every receptor here comes from a man aged 30 to 45 in good health.

The CDR3 DNA reads as TGTGCCATCAGTGAACGCCGCGGCGGAAACACCATATATTTT. It is translated as CAISERRGGNTIYF. The V call is TRBV10-3, the J call TRBJ1-3; D is unclear. Germline V gene sequence: CDR1 ENHRY, CDR2 SYGVKD. CDR3 length: 14 residues. With 3 bases removed from V and 4 bases from J, the gap between germline ends came to 10 bases.

This chain joins TRBV20-1 and TRBJ1-3, with D perhaps TRBD1 (5 bases). V lost 7 bases and J 4 bases, leaving 8 bases between the germline ends. Per germline, CDR1 DFQATT and CDR2 SNEGSKA (reference sequence). CDR3 length equals 11 residues. The CDR3 region is CSGGAGNTIYF. The CDR3 DNA follows: TGCAGTGGGGGCGCCGGAAACACCATATATTTT.

The rearrangement uses TRBV5-1 and TRBJ1-4; 7 bases fit TRBD1. V gave up 1 base and J gave up 7 bases; unmatched junction bases: 7. This CDR3 has 15 amino acids. The germline gives CDR1 SGHRS, CDR2 YFSETQ. The CDR3 DNA follows: TGCGCCAGCAGCTTGACCGGGACAGCTGGTGAAAAACTGTTTTTT. As protein: CASSLTGTAGEKLFF.

The chain has TRBV11-2 and TRBJ1-5, with D possibly being TRBD1 (5 bases). Germline CDR1 SGHAT, CDR2 FQNNGV. Trimming removed 1 base at V and 11 bases at J, with 6 bases between. The CDR3 is 11 residues long. The CDR3 loop reads CASSLGGAQHF. The DNA for the CDR3 is TGTGCCAGCAGCTTAGGGGGGGCCCAGCATTTT.

This clone was observed a single time. This chain connects TRBV5-1 to TRBJ1-3; TRBD1 matches 7 bases. Germline loops: CDR1 SGHRS, CDR2 YFSETQ. The V and J ends lost 6 bases and 0 bases, in that order; junction bases with no gene match: 9. This CDR3 is built from 16 residues. The CDR3 loop is CASTRTGLNSGNTIYF. In DNA, the CDR3 is TGCGCCAGCACCCGGACAGGCCTGAACTCTGGAAACACCATATATTTT.

This chain connects TRBV6-4 to TRBJ1-1, with D hard to call. The length of the CDR3 is 13 residues. V was shortened by 5 bases and J by 1 base, with 8 bases between the two germline ends. Germline V lookup: CDR1 MRHNA, CDR2 SNTAGT. The CDR3 nucleotides are TGTGCCAGCAGTATAGGGTCGAACACTGAAGCTTTCTTT. Translating gives CASSIGSNTEAFF.

This chain joins TRBV5-5 and TRBJ1-1; D unclear. The CDR3 covers 17 residues. Germline CDR1 is SGHKS and CDR2 is YYEKEE (reference sequence). V gave up 4 bases and J gave up 5 bases, with 24 bases separating them. CDR3 amino acids: CASSRDLATTYKTEAFF. As DNA, the CDR3 is TGTGCCAGCAGCCGGGATCTCGCCACGACATATAAAACTGAAGCTTTCTTT. The variable domain in full, with the rest retrieved from reference TRBV5-5 and TRBJ1-1, is DAGVTQSPTHLIKTRGQQVTLRCSPISGHKSVSWYQQVLGQGPQFIFQYYEKEERGRGNFPDRFSARQFPNYSSELNVNALLLGDSALYLCASSRDLATTYKTEAFFGQGTRLTVV.

This chain joins TRBV7-6 and TRBJ2-1, with 10 bases that match TRBD2. This CDR3 contains 16 residues. The V gene's germline CDR1 is SGHVS and CDR2 FNYEAQ. V shed 4 bases, J shed 3 bases, and the junction held 6 bases outside the gene matches. CDR3 in amino acids: CASSSSGRQGYNEQFF. CDR3 nucleotide sequence: TGTGCCAGCAGCTCTAGCGGGAGACAAGGCTACAATGAGCAGTTCTTC.

This clone has just a few counts. The chain employs TRBV20-1 and TRBJ2-1; no clear D gene. This CDR3 spans 11 amino acids. The ends were cut back, 2 bases at V and 3 bases at J, with 2 bases in the middle. Germline CDR1 and CDR2: DFQATT and SNEGSKA (reference sequence). The CDR3, as DNA: TGCAGTGCTAGATACTACAATGAGCAGTTCTTC. The encoded protein is CSARYYNEQFF.

This clone was observed a handful of times. The chain combines TRBV25-1 with TRBJ2-7, with D unclear. V lost 5 bases, J lost 6 bases, and 17 bases lay in between. Looked up from germline, CDR1 is MGHDK and CDR2 is SYGVNS. This CDR3 spans 14 amino acids. CDR3 in amino acids: CASSFFLPGGEQYF. The DNA of the CDR3 is TGTGCCAGCAGTTTCTTTCTGCCCGGCGGCGAGCAGTACTTC.

This clone was detected only a few times. V usage is TRBV5-1 and J usage is TRBJ2-3; D is perhaps TRBD1 or TRBD2 (5 bases each). Germline CDR1 and CDR2: SGHRS and YFSETQ. The V gene lost 4 bases and the J gene lost 2 bases, with 20 bases spanning the gap. The length of the CDR3 is 17 residues. The DNA of the CDR3 is TGCGCCAGCAGCCTGACTCCGAGGGACCTTTCCACAGATACGCAGTATTTT. Its translation is CASSLTPRDLSTDTQYF.

The V call is TRBV2, the J call TRBJ2-2; unclear D gene. Trimming removed 2 bases from V and 2 bases from J, with 6 bases in between. CDR1 and CDR2 (germline): SNHLY, FYNNEI. The CDR3 extends over 14 amino acids. As DNA, the CDR3 is TGTGCCAGCAGTGAACGGGCAAACACCGGGGAGCTGTTTTTT. Translating gives CASSERANTGELFF.

V usage is TRBV9 and J usage is TRBJ2-7; 9 bases map to TRBD1. CDR3 length: 14 amino acids. The germline CDR1 and CDR2 sequences are SGDLS and YYNGEE. V lost 3 bases to trimming and J lost 2 bases; unmatched junction nucleotides: 3. CDR3 DNA: TGTGCCAGCAGCGCAGGGACAGGGACCTACGAGCAGTACTTC. This translates into CASSAGTGTYEQYF.

This clone was observed a few times. The V and J genes are TRBV11-2 and TRBJ2-1; 10 bases fit TRBD2. After removal of 3 bases from V and 9 bases from J, the junction contained 8 bases not matched to a gene. The germline CDR1 and CDR2 sequences are SGHAT and FQNNGV. There are 15 residues in the CDR3. CDR3 nucleotide sequence: TGTGCCAGCAGCTTCAATCTAGCGGGAGCTGTTGAGCAGTTCTTC. Translating it yields CASSFNLAGAVEQFF.

CDR3 amino acids: CASSLAQGPRVEQYF. CDR3 coding DNA: TGTGCCAGCAGCTTAGCCCAGGGTCCTAGAGTTGAGCAGTACTTC. V usage is TRBV11-2 and J usage is TRBJ2-7; D perhaps matches TRBD1 (5 bases). This CDR3 comprises 15 residues. V lost 1 base and J lost 7, with 17 bases in between. Germline-derived CDR1 and CDR2 are SGHAT and FQNNGV.

V usage is TRBV11-2 and J usage is TRBJ2-7; the match to TRBD2 covers 13 bases. J was trimmed by 0 bases and V by 5 bases; bases with no gene match: 1. The CDR3 contains 15 residues. The germline V gene encodes CDR1 SGHAT and CDR2 FQNNGV. The CDR3 here is CASSRTSGGSYEQYF. The CDR3 DNA follows: TGTGCCAGCAGCCGGACTAGCGGGGGCTCCTACGAGCAGTACTTC.

This clone has only a few counts. The chain employs TRBV5-5 and TRBJ1-5; D call uncertain. CDR1 SGHKS and CDR2 YYEKEE come from the germline V gene (reference sequence). Between the trimmed V and J ends, which lost 1 base and 3 bases, there was a span of 5 bases. CDR3 length equals 13 residues. The CDR3 DNA follows: TGTGCCAGCAGCTTGTACCCCAATCAGCCCCAGCATTTT. Protein sequence: CASSLYPNQPQHF.

The V gene is TRBV5-6, the J gene TRBJ2-2, with 15 bases aligning to TRBD2. This CDR3 is 15 amino acids long. Germline loops: CDR1 SGHDT, CDR2 YYEEEE. J lost 3 bases, V lost 9 bases, and 3 bases had no gene match. The CDR3 sequence is CANGLAGGDTGELFF. CDR3 sequence (DNA): TGTGCCAACGGACTAGCGGGAGGGGACACCGGGGAGCTGTTTTTT.

The V and J genes are TRBV7-2 and TRBJ2-3; 7 positions agree with TRBD1. Losses at the gene ends were 5 bases for V and 6 bases for J; bases not matched to a gene: 5. The CDR3 covers 13 residues. The V gene's germline CDR1 is SGHTA and CDR2 FQGNSA. CDR3: CASSDAQGDTQYF. Written as DNA, the CDR3 is TGTGCCAGCAGCGATGCACAGGGGGATACGCAGTATTTT.

J is TRBJ2-1 and V is TRBV11-2; TRBD1 might be the D (5 bases). The V end lost 5 bases, the J end lost 7 bases, and 15 bases lay between the germline ends. The CDR3 runs 14 residues. CDR1 is SGHAT, CDR2 FQNNGV, per germline. This CDR3 reads CASSTNRIGNEQFF. In DNA, the CDR3 is TGTGCCAGCAGCACAAACAGGATAGGGAATGAGCAGTTCTTC.

The genes are TRBV5-1 and TRBJ2-2; D is undetermined. Deletions cut 0 bases from V and 7 bases from J, with 10 bases between. The CDR3 extends over 14 amino acids. The germline gives CDR1 SGHRS, CDR2 YFSETQ. The chain's CDR3 is CASSLVVGGGELFF. The CDR3 bases are TGCGCCAGCAGCTTGGTCGTGGGTGGCGGGGAGCTGTTTTTT.

V gene TRBV2 combines with J gene TRBJ2-7; 10 bases line up with TRBD1. V gave up 4 bases and J gave up 2 bases; unmatched junction bases: 5. Germline CDR1 SNHLY, CDR2 FYNNEI. The CDR3 has 15 amino acids. CDR3 loop: CASSADGTGAYEQYF. CDR3 nucleotides: TGTGCCAGCAGTGCGGATGGGACAGGGGCCTACGAGCAGTACTTC. The whole variable domain, remainder taken from reference TRBV2 and TRBJ2-7, is EPEVTQTPSHQVTQMGQEVILRCVPISNHLYFYWYRQILGQKVEFLVSFYNNEISEKSEIFDDQFSVERPDGSNFTLKIRSTKLEDSAMYFCASSADGTGAYEQYFGPGTRLTVT.

The V gene is TRBV11-3, the J gene TRBJ1-1; unclear D gene. The CDR3 consists of 13 residues. Germline-derived CDR1 and CDR2 are SGHNT and YENEEA. Between the trimmed V and J ends, which lost 5 bases and 4 bases, there was a span of 11 bases. CDR3 DNA: TGTGCCAGCAGCCCCCCGGATTCCACTGAAGCTTTCTTT. This codes for CASSPPDSTEAFF.

The J gene is TRBJ1-5, the V gene TRBV28; 12 nucleotides match TRBD1. The trim removed 6 bases at V and 0 bases at J, leaving 9 bases unmatched. CDR1 and CDR2 from the germline V gene are MDHEN and SYDVKM. The CDR3 is 18 amino acids. CDR3 coding DNA: TGTGCCAGCAGCTCCGGGACAGGGGGCCCCGTTAGCAATCAGCCCCAGCATTTT. Protein sequence: CASSSGTGGPVSNQPQHF.

This chain links TRBV11-2 with TRBJ2-7; D uncertain. CDR1 is SGHAT and CDR2 is FQNNGV in the germline V gene. V was trimmed by 1 base and J by 2 bases, leaving 9 bases between them. The CDR3 runs 14 residues. The CDR3 protein is CASSLAQTPYEQYF. Here the CDR3 DNA reads TGTGCCAGCAGCTTAGCCCAAACCCCCTACGAGCAGTACTTC. The entire variable domain, with the rest obtained from reference TRBV11-2 and TRBJ2-7, is as follows: EAGVAQSPRYKIIEKRQSVAFWCNPISGHATLYWYQQILGQGPKLLIQFQNNGVVDDSQLPKDRFSAERLKGVDSTLKIQPAKLEDSAVYLCASSLAQTPYEQYFGPGTRLTVT.

Comments on this clone: Within the sample, other DNA sequences also encode this same CDR3. The CDR3 region is CASSQGTVGYTF. In nucleotides, the CDR3 is TGTGCCAGCAGCCAAGGCACCGTTGGCTACACCTTC. V and J are TRBV14 and TRBJ1-2, with D uncertain. V lost 1 base to trimming and J lost 7 bases, with 7 bases between them. The germline gives CDR1 SGHDN, CDR2 FVKESK. The CDR3 length is 12 residues.

This sequence joins TRBV7-8 and TRBJ1-3; D call uncertain. Looked up from germline, CDR1 is SGHVS and CDR2 is FQNEAQ. The CDR3 is made up of 16 amino acids. The V end was cut by 5 bases, the J end by 3 bases, with 17 bases between. The CDR3: CASSGTDISVGNTIYF. In nucleotides, the CDR3 is TGTGCCAGCAGCGGAACAGACATTTCTGTTGGAAACACCATATATTTT.

This sequence joins TRBV6-1 and TRBJ2-2; either TRBD1 or TRBD2 may fit D (5 bases each). From germline, CDR1 is MNHNS and CDR2 SASEGT. Trimming removed 9 bases at V and 9 bases at J, with 17 bases between. The CDR3 is made up of 13 amino acids. CDR3 bases: TGTGCCAGTACTTTGGGGACGGCAAGGGAGCTGTTTTTT. Protein sequence: CASTLGTARELFF.